A single sample is the source of the 3 T cell receptor beta chains below, sequenced in a study of post-analysis software for immune sequencing data. Overall study results and limits: There were five TRBV segments more frequent in patients than controls, and TRBV5-6, TRBV5-1 and TRBV20-1 were among them.

The antigens these receptors bind are not known. Sequencing libraries made from TCR beta cDNA carried unique molecular identifiers. TCRdb reprocessed the PCR reads with MiXCR, giving one entry per CDR3 protein. The sample holds approximately 440,000 distinct CDR3 sequences, over 35% seen once. Source material: blood. These receptors originate from a girl between 10 and 17 years old with multiple sclerosis.

The V gene is TRBV3-1, the J gene TRBJ2-5; no clear D. The V end was cut by 2 bases, the J end by 6 bases, with 4 bases between. CDR3 length equals 11 residues. CDR1 is LGHDT, CDR2 YNNKEL, per germline (reference sequence). CDR3 nucleotide sequence: TGTGCCAGCAGCCAAACGAAGACCCAGTACTTC. This encodes CASSQTKTQYF.

The V call is TRBV24-1, the J call TRBJ2-2, with D maybe TRBD1 (6 bases). The V gene lost 5 bases and the J gene lost 0 bases, with 12 bases spanning the gap. The length of the CDR3 is 16 residues. The V gene's germline CDR1 is KGHDR and CDR2 SFDVKD. Written as DNA, the CDR3 is TGTGCCACCAGTGGCAGGGGAAGCCCGAACACCGGGGAGCTGTTTTTT. Protein product: CATSGRGSPNTGELFF.

This clonotype was seen only a few times. This rearrangement joins TRBV20-1 to TRBJ2-7; perhaps TRBD2 as D (6 bases). CDR3 length: 14 residues. Trimming cost V 4 bases and J 0 bases, with 13 bases left between them. Germline V gives CDR1 DFQATT, CDR2 SNEGSKA (reference sequence). The CDR3: CSATLAARSYEQYF. The CDR3 DNA reads as TGCAGTGCTACGTTAGCGGCTCGCTCCTACGAGCAGTACTTC.